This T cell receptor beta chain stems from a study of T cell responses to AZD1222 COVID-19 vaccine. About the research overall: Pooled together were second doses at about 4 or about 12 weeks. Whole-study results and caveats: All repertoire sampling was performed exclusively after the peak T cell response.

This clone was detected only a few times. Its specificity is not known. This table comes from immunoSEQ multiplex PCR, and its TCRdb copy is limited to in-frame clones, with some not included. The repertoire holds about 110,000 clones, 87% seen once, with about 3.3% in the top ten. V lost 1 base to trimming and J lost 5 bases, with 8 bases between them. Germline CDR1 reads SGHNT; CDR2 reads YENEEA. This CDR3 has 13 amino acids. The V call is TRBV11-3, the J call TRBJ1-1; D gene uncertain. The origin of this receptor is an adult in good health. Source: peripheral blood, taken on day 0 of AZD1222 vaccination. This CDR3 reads CASSLGGVTEAFF. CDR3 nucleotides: TGTGCCAGCAGCTTAGGGGGAGTTACTGAAGCTTTCTTT.